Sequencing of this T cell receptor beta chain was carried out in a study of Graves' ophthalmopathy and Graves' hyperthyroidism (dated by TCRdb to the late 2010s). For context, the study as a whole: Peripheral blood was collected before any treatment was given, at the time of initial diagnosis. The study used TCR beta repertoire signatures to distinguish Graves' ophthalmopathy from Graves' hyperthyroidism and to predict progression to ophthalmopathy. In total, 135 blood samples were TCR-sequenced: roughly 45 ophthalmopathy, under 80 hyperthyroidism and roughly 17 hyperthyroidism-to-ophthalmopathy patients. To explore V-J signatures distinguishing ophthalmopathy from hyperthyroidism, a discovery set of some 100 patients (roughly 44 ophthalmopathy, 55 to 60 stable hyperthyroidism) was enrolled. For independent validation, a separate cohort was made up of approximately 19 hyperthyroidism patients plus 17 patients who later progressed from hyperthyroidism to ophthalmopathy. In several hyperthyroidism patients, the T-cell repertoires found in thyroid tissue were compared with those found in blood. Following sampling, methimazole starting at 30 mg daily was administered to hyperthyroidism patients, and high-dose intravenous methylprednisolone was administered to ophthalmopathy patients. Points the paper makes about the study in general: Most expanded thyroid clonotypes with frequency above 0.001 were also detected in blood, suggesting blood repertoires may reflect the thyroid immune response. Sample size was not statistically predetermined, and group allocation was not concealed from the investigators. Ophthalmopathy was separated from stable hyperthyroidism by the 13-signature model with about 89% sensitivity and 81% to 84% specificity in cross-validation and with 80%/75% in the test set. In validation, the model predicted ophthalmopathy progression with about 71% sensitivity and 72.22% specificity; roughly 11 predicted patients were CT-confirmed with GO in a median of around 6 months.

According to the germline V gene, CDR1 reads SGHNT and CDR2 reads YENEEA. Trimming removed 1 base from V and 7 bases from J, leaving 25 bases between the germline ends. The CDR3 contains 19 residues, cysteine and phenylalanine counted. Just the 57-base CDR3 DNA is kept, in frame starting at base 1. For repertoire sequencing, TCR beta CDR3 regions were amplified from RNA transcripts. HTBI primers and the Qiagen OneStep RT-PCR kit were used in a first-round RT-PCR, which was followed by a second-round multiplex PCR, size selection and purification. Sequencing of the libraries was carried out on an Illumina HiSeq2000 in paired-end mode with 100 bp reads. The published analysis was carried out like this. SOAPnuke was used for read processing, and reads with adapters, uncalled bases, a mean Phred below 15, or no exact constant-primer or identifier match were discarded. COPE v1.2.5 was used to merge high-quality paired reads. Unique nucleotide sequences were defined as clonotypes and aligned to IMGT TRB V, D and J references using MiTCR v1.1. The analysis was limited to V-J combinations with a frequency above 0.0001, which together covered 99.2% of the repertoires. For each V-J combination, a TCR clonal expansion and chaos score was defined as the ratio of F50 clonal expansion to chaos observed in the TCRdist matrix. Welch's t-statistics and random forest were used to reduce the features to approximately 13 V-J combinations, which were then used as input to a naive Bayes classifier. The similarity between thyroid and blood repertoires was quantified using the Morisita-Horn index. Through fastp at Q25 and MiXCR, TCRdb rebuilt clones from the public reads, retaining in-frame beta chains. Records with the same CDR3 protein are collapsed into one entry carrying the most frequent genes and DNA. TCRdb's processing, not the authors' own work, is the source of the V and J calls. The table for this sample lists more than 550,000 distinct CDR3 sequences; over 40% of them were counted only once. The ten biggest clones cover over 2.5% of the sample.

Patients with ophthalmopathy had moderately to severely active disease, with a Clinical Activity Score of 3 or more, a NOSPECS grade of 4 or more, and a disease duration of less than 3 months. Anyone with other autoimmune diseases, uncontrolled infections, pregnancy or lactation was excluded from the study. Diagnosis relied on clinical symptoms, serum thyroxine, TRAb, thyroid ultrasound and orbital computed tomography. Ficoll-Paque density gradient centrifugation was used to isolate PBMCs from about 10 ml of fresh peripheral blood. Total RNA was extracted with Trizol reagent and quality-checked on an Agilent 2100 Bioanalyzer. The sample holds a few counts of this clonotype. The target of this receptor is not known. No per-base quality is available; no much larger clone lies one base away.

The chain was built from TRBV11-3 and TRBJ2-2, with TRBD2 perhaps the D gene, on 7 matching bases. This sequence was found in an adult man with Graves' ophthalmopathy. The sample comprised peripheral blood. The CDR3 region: CASSLGRQARDYLGGELFF. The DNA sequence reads TGTGCCAGCAGCTTAGGGAGACAGGCACGGGACTACCTTGGCGGGGAGCTGTTTTTT.